The source of this TCR beta chain is a study of PD-L1 blockade in urothelial cancer. In germline, CDR1 is MNHEY, CDR2 SVGAGI. V lost 5 bases, J lost 5 bases, and 9 bases lay in between. The CDR3 has 12 residues. Time point described: pretreatment peripheral blood. Measured with immunoSEQ multiplex PCR; TCRdb has only the in-frame clones, and not every one. Of 30,000 to 40,000 clones in the sample, roughly 80% are singletons; the top ten hold 6.8%. This TCR was sampled from a man in his fifties or sixties with urothelial cancer. V usage is TRBV6-5 and J usage is TRBJ2-5, with D unclear. This material consisted of PBMCs, taken around atezolizumab (anti-PD-L1) treatment. CDR3 sequence reads: CASSPGAETQYF. The CDR3 DNA is TGTGCCAGCAGTCCAGGTGCGGAGACCCAGTACTTC.